Sequencing of this T cell receptor beta chain was carried out in a study of lymphopenia after photon versus proton radiotherapy. Whole-study findings and limits: Authors raise, but do not show, better survival with proton therapy.

Trimming left V 1 base short and J 2 bases short, with 6 bases between. Germline assignment: CDR1 SGHTA and CDR2 FQGNSA. This CDR3 region has 14 residues. Here immunoSEQ multiplex PCR was the method, and the copy in TCRdb shows in-frame clones only, minus some. The table includes 45,000 to 65,000 clones, more than 70% detected once. Of note for this clone: Its antigen remains unidentified.

The specimen was peripheral blood, collected from a patient treated with photon-based radiotherapy. This clonotype was sampled from a man aged 50 to 59 with gastric cancer. The rearrangement uses TRBV7-2 and TRBJ1-5; unclear D gene. CDR3 nucleotides: TGTGCCAGCAGCTTAGAGGCAGGCAATCAGCCCCAGCATTTT. Its translation is CASSLEAGNQPQHF.